The clone carrying this T cell receptor beta chain was counted ten times or more. The entry originates in a study of spatial heterogeneity in lung cancer. Time point indicated: sample taken at primary tumor resection. Unsorted whole RNA from tumor, nontumor lung or frozen PBMC underwent sequencing. Germline V gene lookup returns CDR1 ENHRY and CDR2 SYGVKD. Trimming took off 10 bases at V and 10 bases at J, with 14 bases between the two ends. The CDR3 covers 11 residues. TCRdb called the 5' RACE reads again in MiXCR, with one record for every CDR3 protein. The repertoire has 20,000 to 25,000 distinct CDR3 sequences, about 5% of them found once; the top ten carry approximately 30%.

The clonotype comes from a male donor with early-stage non-small cell lung cancer. The chain uses TRBV10-3 and TRBJ2-1; possibly TRBD1 or TRBD2 for D (5 bases each). The starting material was PBMCs, obtained at surgery. The DNA of the CDR3 is TGTGCCAGCGGCACCGGGACCGAGCAGTTCTTC. Translating gives CASGTGTEQFF.